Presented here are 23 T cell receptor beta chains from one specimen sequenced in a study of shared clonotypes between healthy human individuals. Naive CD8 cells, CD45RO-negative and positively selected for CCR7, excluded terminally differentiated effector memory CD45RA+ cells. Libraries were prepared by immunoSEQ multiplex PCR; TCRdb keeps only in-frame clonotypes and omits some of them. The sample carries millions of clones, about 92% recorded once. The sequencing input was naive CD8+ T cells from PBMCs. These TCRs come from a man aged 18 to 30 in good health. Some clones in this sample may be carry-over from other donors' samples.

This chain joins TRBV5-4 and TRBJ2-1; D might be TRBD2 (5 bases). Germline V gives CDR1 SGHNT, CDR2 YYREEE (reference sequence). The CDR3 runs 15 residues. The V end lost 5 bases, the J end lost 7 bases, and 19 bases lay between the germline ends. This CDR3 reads CASSPWPSPGNEQFF. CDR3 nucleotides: TGTGCCAGCAGTCCTTGGCCCTCACCGGGGAATGAGCAGTTCTTC.

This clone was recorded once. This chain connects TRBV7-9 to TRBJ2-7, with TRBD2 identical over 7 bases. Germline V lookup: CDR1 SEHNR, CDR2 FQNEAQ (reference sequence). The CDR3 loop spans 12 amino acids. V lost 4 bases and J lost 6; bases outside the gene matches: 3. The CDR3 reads CASSWEGAEQYF. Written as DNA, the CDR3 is TGTGCCAGCAGCTGGGAGGGAGCCGAGCAGTACTTC. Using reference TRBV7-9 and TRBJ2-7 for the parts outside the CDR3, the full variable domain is DTGVSQNPRHKITKRGQNVTFRCDPISEHNRLYWYRQTLGQGPEFLTYFQNEAQLEKSRLLSDRFSAERPKGSFSTLEIQRTEQGDSAMYLCASSWEGAEQYFGPGTRLTVT.

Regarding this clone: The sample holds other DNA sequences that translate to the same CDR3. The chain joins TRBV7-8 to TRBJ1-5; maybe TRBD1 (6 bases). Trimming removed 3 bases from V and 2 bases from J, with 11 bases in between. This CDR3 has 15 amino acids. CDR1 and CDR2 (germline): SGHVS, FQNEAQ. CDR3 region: CASSFTQGRNQPQHF. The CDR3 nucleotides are TGTGCCAGCAGCTTCACACAGGGTCGCAATCAGCCCCAGCATTTT.

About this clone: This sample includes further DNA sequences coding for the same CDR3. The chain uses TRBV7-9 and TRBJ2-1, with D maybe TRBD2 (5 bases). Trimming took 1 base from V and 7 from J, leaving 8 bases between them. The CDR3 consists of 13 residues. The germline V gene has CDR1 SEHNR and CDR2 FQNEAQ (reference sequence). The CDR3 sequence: CASSLVRGNEQFF. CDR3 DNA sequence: TGTGCCAGCAGCTTAGTCCGGGGAAATGAGCAGTTCTTC.

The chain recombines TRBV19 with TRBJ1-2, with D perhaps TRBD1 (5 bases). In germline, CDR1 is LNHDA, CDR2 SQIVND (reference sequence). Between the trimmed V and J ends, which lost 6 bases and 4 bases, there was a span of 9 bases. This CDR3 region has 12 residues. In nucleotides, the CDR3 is TGTGCCAGTAGCTGGGGGATCTATGGCTACACCTTC. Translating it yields CASSWGIYGYTF.

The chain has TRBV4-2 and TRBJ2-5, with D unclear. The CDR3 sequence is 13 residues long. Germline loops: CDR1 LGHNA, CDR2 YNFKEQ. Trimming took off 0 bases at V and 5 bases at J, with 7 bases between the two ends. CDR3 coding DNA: TGTGCCAGCAGCCAAGATAGTCGGGAGACCCAGTACTTC. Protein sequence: CASSQDSRETQYF.

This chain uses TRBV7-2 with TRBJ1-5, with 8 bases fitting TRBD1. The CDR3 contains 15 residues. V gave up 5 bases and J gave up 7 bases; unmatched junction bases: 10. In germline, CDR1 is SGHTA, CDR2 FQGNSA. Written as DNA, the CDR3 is TGTGCCAGCAGCCCGACTTCAGGGGGCGGACAGCCCCAGCATTTT. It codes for CASSPTSGGGQPQHF.

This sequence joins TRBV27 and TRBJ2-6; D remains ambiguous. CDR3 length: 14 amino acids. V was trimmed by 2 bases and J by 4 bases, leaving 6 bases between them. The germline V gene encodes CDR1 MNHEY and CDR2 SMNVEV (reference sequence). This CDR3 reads CASSLDRGANVLTF. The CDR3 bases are TGTGCCAGCAGTTTAGATCGGGGGGCCAACGTCCTGACTTTC. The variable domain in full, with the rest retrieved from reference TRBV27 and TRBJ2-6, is EAQVTQNPRYLITVTGKKLTVTCSQNMNHEYMSWYRQDPGLGLRQIYYSMNVEVTDKGDVPEGYKVSRKEKRNFPLILESPSPNQTSLYFCASSLDRGANVLTFGAGSRLTVL.

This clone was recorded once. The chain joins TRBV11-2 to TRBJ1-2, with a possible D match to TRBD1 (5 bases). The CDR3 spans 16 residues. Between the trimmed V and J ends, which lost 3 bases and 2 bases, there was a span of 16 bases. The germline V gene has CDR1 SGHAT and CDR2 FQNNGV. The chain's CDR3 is CASSFGPLGGNYGYTF. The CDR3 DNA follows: TGTGCCAGCAGCTTTGGCCCTCTGGGGGGAAACTATGGCTACACCTTC. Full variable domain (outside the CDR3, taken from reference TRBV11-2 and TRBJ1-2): EAGVAQSPRYKIIEKRQSVAFWCNPISGHATLYWYQQILGQGPKLLIQFQNNGVVDDSQLPKDRFSAERLKGVDSTLKIQPAKLEDSAVYLCASSFGPLGGNYGYTFGSGTRLTVV.

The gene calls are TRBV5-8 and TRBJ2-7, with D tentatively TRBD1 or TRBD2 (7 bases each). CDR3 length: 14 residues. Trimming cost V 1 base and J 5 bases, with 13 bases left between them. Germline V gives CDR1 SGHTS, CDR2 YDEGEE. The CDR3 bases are TGTGCCAGCAGCTTGTGGGAGGGACAGAACGAGCAGTACTTC. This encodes CASSLWEGQNEQYF.

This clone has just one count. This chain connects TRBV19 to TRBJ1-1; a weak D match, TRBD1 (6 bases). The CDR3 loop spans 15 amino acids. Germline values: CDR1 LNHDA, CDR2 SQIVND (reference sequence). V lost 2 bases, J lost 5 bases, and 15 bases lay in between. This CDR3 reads CASSIYTGSKTEAFF. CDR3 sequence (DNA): TGTGCCAGTAGTATATATACAGGGAGTAAAACTGAAGCTTTCTTT.

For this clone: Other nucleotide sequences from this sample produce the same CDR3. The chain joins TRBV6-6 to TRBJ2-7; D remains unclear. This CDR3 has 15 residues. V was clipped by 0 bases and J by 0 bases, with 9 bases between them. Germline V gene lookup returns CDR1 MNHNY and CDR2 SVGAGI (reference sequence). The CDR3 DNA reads TGTGCCAGCAGTTACTCGATAGGAAGCTCCTACGAGCAGTACTTC. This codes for CASSYSIGSSYEQYF.

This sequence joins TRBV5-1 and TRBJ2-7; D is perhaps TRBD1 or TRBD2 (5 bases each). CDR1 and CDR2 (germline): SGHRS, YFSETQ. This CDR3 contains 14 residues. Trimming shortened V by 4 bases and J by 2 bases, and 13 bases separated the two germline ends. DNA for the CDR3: TGCGCCAGCAGCGCCGGGACGACGACCTACGAGCAGTACTTC. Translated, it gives CASSAGTTTYEQYF.

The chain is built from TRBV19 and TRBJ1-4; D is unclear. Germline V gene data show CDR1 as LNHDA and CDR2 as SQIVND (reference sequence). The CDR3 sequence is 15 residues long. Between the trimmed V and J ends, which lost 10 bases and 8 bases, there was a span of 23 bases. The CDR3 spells CATGPGSRGSEKLFF. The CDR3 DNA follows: TGTGCCACCGGACCTGGGTCCCGCGGAAGCGAAAAACTGTTTTTT. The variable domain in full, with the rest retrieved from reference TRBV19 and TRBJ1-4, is DGGITQSPKYLFRKEGQNVTLSCEQNLNHDAMYWYRQDPGQGLRLIYYSQIVNDFQKGDIAEGYSVSREKKESFPLTVTSAQKNPTAFYLCATGPGSRGSEKLFFGSGTQLSVL.

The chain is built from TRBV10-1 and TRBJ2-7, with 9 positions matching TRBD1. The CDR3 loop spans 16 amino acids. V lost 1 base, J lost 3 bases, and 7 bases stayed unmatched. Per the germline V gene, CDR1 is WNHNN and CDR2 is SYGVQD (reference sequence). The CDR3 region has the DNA TGCGCCAGCAGTGAGTTTGGGGACAGGGCTATCTACGAGCAGTACTTC. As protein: CASSEFGDRAIYEQYF.

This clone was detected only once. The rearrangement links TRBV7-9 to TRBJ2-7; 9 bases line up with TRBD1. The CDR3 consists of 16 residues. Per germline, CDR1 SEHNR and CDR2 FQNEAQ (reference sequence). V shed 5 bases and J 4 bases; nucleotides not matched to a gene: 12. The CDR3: CASSPLGGTGSYEQYF. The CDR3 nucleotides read TGTGCCAGCAGCCCCCTCGGCGGGACAGGGTCTTACGAGCAGTACTTC.

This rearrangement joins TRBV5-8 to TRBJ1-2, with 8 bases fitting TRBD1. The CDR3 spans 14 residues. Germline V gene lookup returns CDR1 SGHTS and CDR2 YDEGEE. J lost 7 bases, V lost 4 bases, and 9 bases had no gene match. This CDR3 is CASSLRTGKFGYTF. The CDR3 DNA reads TGTGCCAGCAGCCTACGGACAGGGAAATTTGGCTACACCTTC. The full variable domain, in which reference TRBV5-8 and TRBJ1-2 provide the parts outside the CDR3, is EAGVTQSPTHLIKTRGQQATLRCSPISGHTSVYWYQQALGLGLQFLLWYDEGEERNRGNFPPRFSGRQFPNYSSELNVNALELEDSALYLCASSLRTGKFGYTFGSGTRLTVV.

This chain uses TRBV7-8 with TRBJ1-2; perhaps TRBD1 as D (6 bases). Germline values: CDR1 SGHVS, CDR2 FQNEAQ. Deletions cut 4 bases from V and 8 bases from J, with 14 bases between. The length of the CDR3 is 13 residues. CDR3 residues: CASSSRSGAGYTF. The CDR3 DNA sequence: TGTGCCAGCAGCTCGAGGTCAGGGGCCGGCTACACCTTC. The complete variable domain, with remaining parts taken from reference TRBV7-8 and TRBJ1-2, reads GAGVSQSPRYKVAKRGQDVALRCDPISGHVSLFWYQQALGQGPEFLTYFQNEAQLDKSGLPSDRFFAERPEGSVSTLKIQRTQQEDSAVYLCASSSRSGAGYTFGSGTRLTVV.

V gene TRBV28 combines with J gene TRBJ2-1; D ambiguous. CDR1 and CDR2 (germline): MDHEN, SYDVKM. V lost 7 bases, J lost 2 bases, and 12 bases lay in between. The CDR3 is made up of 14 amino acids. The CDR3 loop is CASTVYGPYNEQFF. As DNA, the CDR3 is TGTGCCAGCACTGTATACGGCCCCTACAATGAGCAGTTCTTC.

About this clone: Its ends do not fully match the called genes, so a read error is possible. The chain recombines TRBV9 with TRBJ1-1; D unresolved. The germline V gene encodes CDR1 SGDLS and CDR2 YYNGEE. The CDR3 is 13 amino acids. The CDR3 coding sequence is TGTGCCGGCAGCGTTCGTCCGAACACTGAAGCTTTCTTT. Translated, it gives CAGSVRPNTEAFF.

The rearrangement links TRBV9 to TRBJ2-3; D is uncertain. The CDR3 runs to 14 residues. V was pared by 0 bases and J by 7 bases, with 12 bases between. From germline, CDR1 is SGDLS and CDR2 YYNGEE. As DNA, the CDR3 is TGTGCCAGCAGCGTAGAACTCATTTCATATACGCAGTATTTT. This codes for CASSVELISYTQYF. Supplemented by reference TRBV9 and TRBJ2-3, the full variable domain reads DSGVTQTPKHLITATGQRVTLRCSPRSGDLSVYWYQQSLDQGLQFLIQYYNGEERAKGNILERFSAQQFPDLHSELNLSSLELGDSALYFCASSVELISYTQYFGPGTRLTVL.

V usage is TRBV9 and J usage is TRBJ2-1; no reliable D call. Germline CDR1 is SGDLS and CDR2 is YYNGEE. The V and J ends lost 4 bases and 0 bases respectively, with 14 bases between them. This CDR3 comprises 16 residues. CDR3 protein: CASSPPTGSSYNEQFF. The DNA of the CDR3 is TGTGCCAGCAGCCCTCCGACTGGTAGCTCCTACAATGAGCAGTTCTTC.

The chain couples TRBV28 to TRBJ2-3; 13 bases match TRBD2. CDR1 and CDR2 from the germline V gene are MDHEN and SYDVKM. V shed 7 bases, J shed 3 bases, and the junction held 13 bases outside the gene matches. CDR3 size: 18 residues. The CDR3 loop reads CASTLGTSGIIGTDTQYF. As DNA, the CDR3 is TGTGCCAGCACCCTAGGGACTAGCGGGATCATAGGAACAGATACGCAGTATTTT.